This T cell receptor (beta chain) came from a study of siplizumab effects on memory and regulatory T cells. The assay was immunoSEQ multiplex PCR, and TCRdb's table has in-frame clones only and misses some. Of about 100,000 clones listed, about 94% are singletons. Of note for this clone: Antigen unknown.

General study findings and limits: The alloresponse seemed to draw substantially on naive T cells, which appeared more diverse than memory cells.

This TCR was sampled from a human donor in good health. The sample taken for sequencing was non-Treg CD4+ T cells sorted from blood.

The CDR3 sequence is CASSSRGLGGEAFF. In DNA form, the CDR3 reads TGTGCCAGCTCATCCAGGGGGTTAGGGGGAGAAGCTTTCTTT. The gene calls are TRBV18 and TRBJ1-1; 7 bases line up with TRBD1. After removal of 5 bases from V and 8 bases from J, the junction contained 11 bases not matched to a gene. CDR3 length: 14 amino acids. Germline V CDR1 and CDR2: KGHSH, LQKENI. Full variable domain (rest looked up from reference TRBV18 and TRBJ1-1): NAGVMQNPRHLVRRRGQEARLRCSPMKGHSHVYWYRQLPEEGLKFMVYLQKENIIDESGMPKERFSAEFPKEGPSILRIQQVVRGDSAAYFCASSSRGLGGEAFFGQGTRLTVV.